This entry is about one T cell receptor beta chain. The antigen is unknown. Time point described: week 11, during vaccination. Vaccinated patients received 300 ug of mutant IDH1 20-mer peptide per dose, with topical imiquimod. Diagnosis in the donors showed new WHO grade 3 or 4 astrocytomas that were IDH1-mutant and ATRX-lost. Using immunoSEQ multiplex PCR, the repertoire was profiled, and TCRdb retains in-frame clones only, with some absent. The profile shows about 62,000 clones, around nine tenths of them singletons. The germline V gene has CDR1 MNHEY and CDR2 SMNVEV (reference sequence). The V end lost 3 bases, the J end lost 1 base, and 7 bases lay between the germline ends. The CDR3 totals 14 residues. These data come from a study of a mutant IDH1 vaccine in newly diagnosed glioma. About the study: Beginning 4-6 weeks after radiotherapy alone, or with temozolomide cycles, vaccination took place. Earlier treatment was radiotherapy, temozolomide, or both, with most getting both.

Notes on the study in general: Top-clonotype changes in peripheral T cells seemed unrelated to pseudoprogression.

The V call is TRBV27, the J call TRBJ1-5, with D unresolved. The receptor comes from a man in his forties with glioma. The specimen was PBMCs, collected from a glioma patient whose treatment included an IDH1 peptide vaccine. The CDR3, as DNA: TGTGCCAGCAGTTTTGGAGGGAGCAATCAGCCCCAGCATTTT. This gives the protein CASSFGGSNQPQHF.